This T cell receptor (beta chain) was recorded in a study of T cells after yellow fever vaccination. The overall study: Preparation used SMART-Seq v4 Ultra Low Input for the low-cell-number fractions.

In regard to this clonotype: The antigen remains undetermined.

Study conclusions and caveats: At approximately 96% for CD4 and 70% to 90% for CD8, most primary-vaccination clones showed up again after the booster. A faster peak, day 5 versus 15, was reached by the weaker secondary response.

Trimming cost V 2 bases and J 4 bases, with 8 bases left between them. The germline V gene has CDR1 MNHNS and CDR2 SASEGT. CDR3 length: 14 amino acids. UMIs were added to TCR cDNA along with a universal primer site when it was made by 5'RACE template switching. TCRdb processed the 5' RACE reads anew with MiXCR; each CDR3 protein has one entry. The sample consists of around 310,000 distinct CDR3 sequences, 4% of them appearing once. Sequenced material: PBMCs, taken 5 days after the yellow fever booster vaccination. The sequence derives from a man aged 18-30 years who received the YFV17D yellow fever vaccine. The chain couples TRBV6-1 to TRBJ2-2, with a tentative D call TRBD1 (6 bases). CDR3 nucleotide sequence: TGTGCCAGCAGTGAAACAGGGAGCACCGGGGAGCTGTTTTTT. This gives the protein CASSETGSTGELFF.